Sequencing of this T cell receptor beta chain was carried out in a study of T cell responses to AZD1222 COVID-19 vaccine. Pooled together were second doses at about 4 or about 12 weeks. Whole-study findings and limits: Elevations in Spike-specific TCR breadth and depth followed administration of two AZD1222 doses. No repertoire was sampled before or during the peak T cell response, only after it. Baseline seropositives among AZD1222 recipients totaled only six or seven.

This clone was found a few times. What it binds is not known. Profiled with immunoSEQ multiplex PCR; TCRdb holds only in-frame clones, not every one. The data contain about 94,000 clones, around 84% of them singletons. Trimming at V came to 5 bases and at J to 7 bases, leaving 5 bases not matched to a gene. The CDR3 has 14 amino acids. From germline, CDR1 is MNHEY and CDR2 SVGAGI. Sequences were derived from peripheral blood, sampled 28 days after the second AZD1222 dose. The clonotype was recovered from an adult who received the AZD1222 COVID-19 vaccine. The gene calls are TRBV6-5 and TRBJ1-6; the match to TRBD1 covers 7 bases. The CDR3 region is CASSPGQENSPLHF. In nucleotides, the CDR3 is TGTGCCAGCAGTCCAGGACAGGAGAATTCACCCCTCCACTTT.